This T cell receptor (beta chain) was sequenced for a study of blood T cell repertoires in COVID-19 (TCRdb year 2020). About the study as a whole: Collaborator samples came from the United States, Italy and Spain and covered acute and convalescent phases of COVID-19. A freely available public database, intended as a resource for researchers studying the immune response to SARS-CoV-2, is where the repertoires were released. The samples were drawn from two sources: the first 160 participants of the ongoing ImmuneRACE study, and 1,254 subjects contributed by 6 global collaborators. Where available, HLA class I and class II types were obtained from metadata supplied by the sample provider rather than from assay-based typing. The material from the prospective study consisted of cDNA or gDNA derived from T cells, B-cell-depleted T cells, or PBMCs. Nearly every sample came with metadata listing a de-identified subject ID, COVID-19 status, age in years and sex. Deeply sampled blood TCRbeta repertoires from subjects exposed to, actively infected with, or recovered from COVID-19 were included in the dataset. Study-level results and caveats: The amount of clinical and demographic metadata varied by source and participant and was provided uncurated.

Counted from cysteine to phenylalanine, this CDR3 has 12 amino acids. Only the CDR3 DNA stays, 36 bases, in frame from base 1. According to the germline V gene, CDR1 reads MDHEN and CDR2 reads SYDVKM. V is reduced by 3 bases and J by 3 bases, leaving a spacing of 6 bases between them. The immunoSEQ Assay, a bias-controlled multiplex PCR, was used to amplify TCRbeta CDR3 regions from genomic DNA. In the paper's pipeline: The number of nucleated cells in each sample was estimated from the amplification of reference gene primers within the assay. To quantify the absolute abundance of each unique TCRbeta CDR3 rearrangement, sequence reads were collapsed and filtered. For each sample, productive Simpson clonality was calculated as the square root of Simpson's diversity index over productive rearrangements. Held by TCRdb, this immuneACCESS table contains in-frame sequences only and omits some clones. Under half of the omission traces to an unresolved V gene where checked; the cause of the rest is unknown. V and J calls and clone size come straight from that table; D and trimming were deduced from the DNA. For this sample the table gives about 260,000 clones, of which about nine tenths were detected only once. The ten largest clones add up to around 11% of the sample.

At one collaborating source in Seattle, patients were enrolled during active infection and were followed longitudinally through the course of disease. Each collaborating institution followed its own protocols to collect whole blood in K2EDTA tubes. For TCRbeta analysis, collaborators shipped samples in one of three forms: frozen whole blood, isolated PBMCs, or DNA extracted from either of those sample types. As concerns this clone: The target of this receptor is not known. Base quality data are lacking; no much larger clone is found one base away.

The sample taken for sequencing was peripheral blood. This clonotype was obtained from a woman aged 25-40 years with COVID-19, enrolled during active disease. The chain couples TRBV28 to TRBJ2-7; 5 matching bases give a weak D call of TRBD2. The encoded CDR3 is CASSFGVYEQYF. Here is the DNA: TGTGCCAGCAGTTTCGGGGTCTACGAGCAGTACTTC.